The source of this TCR beta chain is a study of T-cell memory formation after mild COVID-19. Findings of the study overall: Clones that contracted from day 15 to 85 had balanced CD4/CD8; later expanders were CD4+ biased. CD4+ contracting clones were found mainly in CM and EM, and CD8+ ones in EMRA.

A note on this clonotype: Its antigen is not identified.

J lost 0 bases, V lost 4 bases, and 2 bases had no gene match. CDR1 is SGHVS and CDR2 is FNYEAQ in the germline V gene. The CDR3 loop spans 16 amino acids. TCRdb ran MiXCR on the 5' RACE reads and lists one entry per CDR3 protein. Of approximately 210,000 distinct CDR3 sequences listed, around 17% are singletons. The TCR was taken from an adult woman who had mild COVID-19 (a few samples of this study predate the infection). Cell type and time point are not known. The chain has TRBV7-6 and TRBJ1-3, with 11 bases lining up with TRBD1. The sample taken for sequencing was PBMCs or a T cell subset sorted from them (not recorded which). The CDR3 DNA is TGTGCCAGCAGCTCGGGACAGGGGGTCTCTGGAAACACCATATATTTT. This codes for CASSSGQGVSGNTIYF.